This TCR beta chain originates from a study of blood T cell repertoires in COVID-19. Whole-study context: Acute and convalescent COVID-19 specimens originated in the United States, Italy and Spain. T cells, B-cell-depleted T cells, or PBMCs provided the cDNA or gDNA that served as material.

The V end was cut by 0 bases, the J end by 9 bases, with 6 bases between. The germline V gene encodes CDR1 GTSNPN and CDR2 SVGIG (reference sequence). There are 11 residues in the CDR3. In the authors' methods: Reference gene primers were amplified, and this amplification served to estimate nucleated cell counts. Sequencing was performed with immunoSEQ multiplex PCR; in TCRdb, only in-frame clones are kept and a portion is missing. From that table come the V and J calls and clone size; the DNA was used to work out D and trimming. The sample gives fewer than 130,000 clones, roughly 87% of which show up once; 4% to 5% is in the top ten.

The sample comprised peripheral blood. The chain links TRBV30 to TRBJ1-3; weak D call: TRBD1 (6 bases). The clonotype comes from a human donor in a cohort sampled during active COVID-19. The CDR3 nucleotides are TGTGCCTGGAGTGTAGGGGGCACCATATATTTT. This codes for CAWSVGGTIYF.